This T cell receptor beta chain is drawn from a study of molecular identifiers for immune sequencing clone quantification. TCRdb recomputed calls from the PCR reads with MiXCR, one row per CDR3 protein. The sample has 62,000 or so distinct CDR3 sequences; 18% are singletons. Study-wide points: Under 1% of molecules in naive cells, but over 99% of effector molecules, belonged to clones above 20 RNA copies.

The sample holds many counts of this clonotype. Its antigen remains unidentified. With 2 bases removed from V and 0 bases from J, the gap between germline ends came to 16 bases. The CDR3 runs to 18 residues. Germline V gene lookup returns CDR1 MDHEN and CDR2 SYDVKM. The sequence was collected from a human donor in good health. Some libraries in this study had Jurkat cell RNA spiked in. Sequencing was carried out using naive CD8+ T cells from blood, with Jurkat cell RNA spiked in. The subset here: FACS-sorted CD8+CD4-CCR7+CD45RA+ naive T cells. The V and J genes are TRBV28 and TRBJ2-2; D is ambiguous. The CDR3 sequence: CASSLTRRVATNTGELFF. In DNA, the CDR3 is TGTGCCAGCAGTTTAACTCGCCGGGTAGCTACGAACACCGGGGAGCTGTTTTTT.